This T cell receptor (beta chain) is from a study of human CD4 T cells and Enterobacteriaceae. Regarding the study as a whole: Ex vivo clonotype reactivity was inferred only by sequence matching.

Sorting took every CD4+ cell except CD45RA+CCR7+CD95- naive cells, reaching over 95% purity. Total CD4+ T cells and monocytes came from CD4/CD14 microbead positive selection. Generated by immunoSEQ multiplex PCR, the TCRdb table keeps only in-frame clones and is missing some. Counted here are just under 30,000 clones, approximately 82% occurring once; the ten biggest clones make up around 1.7%. The CDR3 extends over 13 amino acids. The V gene lost 2 bases and the J gene lost 7 bases, with 9 bases spanning the gap. Germline-derived CDR1 and CDR2 are WNHNN and SYGVQD (reference sequence). A single count supports this clone. Its antigen is not known.

Material: memory CD4+ T cells from blood. The V call is TRBV10-1, the J call TRBJ2-1, with a possible D match to TRBD2 (5 bases). The sequence came from a human donor in good health. The CDR3, as DNA: TGCGCCAGCAGTGAGGTCCCGGGAAATGAGCAGTTCTTC. This translates into CASSEVPGNEQFF.